Given below is one TCR beta chain in context. This clone's antigen is unknown. No qualities accompany the bases; no much larger clone lies one base away. The sample belongs to a study of shared clonotypes between healthy human individuals (TCRdb year 2020). Background on the whole study: The cohort comprised two women and three men aged 18 to 49 years. Blood TCR repertoires of four to six healthy adults were deeply sequenced to estimate repertoire size and the extent of clonotype sharing between individuals. Between about 0.85 and 10 billion PBMCs per donor were obtained by leukapheresis. Libraries were prepared and TCR repertoires were sequenced by different laboratories using diverse techniques, in order to increase sequencing depth and limit assay-specific biases. For each donor, three plates each were used for CD4 naive and CD4 memory, two plates were used for CD8 naive, and one plate was used for CD8 memory.

The donors were healthy, HIV-negative adults with no recently reported acute infections or vaccinations. Every donor was a Caucasian adult living in Nashville, Tennessee, USA. CD8 memory samples were composed of magnetically selected CD45RO+ cells combined with CCR7-negative CD45RA+ effector memory (TemRA) cells. Blood was obtained by leukapheresis, after which PBMCs were separated by Ficoll-Histopaque density gradient centrifugation and cryopreserved in liquid nitrogen vapor phase. Purity and quantity of every magnetically sorted T cell population were checked by analytical flow cytometry. Genomic DNA was isolated from each sorted fraction and quantified by UV absorbance on a Nanodrop 2000c. Using the deep immunoSEQ assay, TCR CDR3 regions were amplified from genomic DNA by multiplex PCR. Extracted genomic DNA from each cell subset was spread evenly across all wells of several immunoSEQ 96-well plates, with each plate serving as a replicate. For sorted subsets, roughly 0.2 ug genomic DNA, equal to tens of thousands of T cell genomes, was loaded into each replicate PCR. Purified libraries were measured with a Qubit 3.0 fluorometer, size-checked on a Bioanalyzer 2100, and measured again with the KAPA Library Quantification kit. Every immunoSEQ 96-well plate was sequenced on a dedicated single-read 150-cycle Illumina NextSeq 550 flow cell. In the paper's pipeline: Because only junctional sequences without quality scores were contained in the immunoSEQ output, filtering matching that applied to full-length reads could not be performed. Sequences were annotated with PyIR, a Python wrapper for IgBLAST v1.9, using IMGT germline references to assign V/J genes and CDR3. Reads with weak V/J assignments (E-value above 1e-6), missing CDR3, stop codons, out-of-frame junctions, or ambiguous translated residues were removed. V3J clonotypes were defined as sequences sharing an identical inferred V gene, J gene, and CDR3 amino acid sequence. To compute the percentage overlap between repertoires, the number of shared unique clonotypes was divided by the size of the smaller repertoire. Richness of each repertoire was evaluated using RTK rarefaction, the Chao1 estimator, and Recon v2.1 estimates of unobserved clonotypes. Generation probabilities were computed with OLGA for all TCRbeta clonotypes obtained by the gDNA method from a handful of donors. Entries here come from immuneACCESS through TCRdb and include only in-frame sequences with V and J called. Some clones fail to appear in such tables; in the studies checked, an unresolved V gene covers under half of the shortfall, and the cause of the remainder is unknown. That table is the source of V, J and clone size, and D and trimming were worked out from the DNA. For this sample the table gives a few hundred thousand clones, of which about 96% were detected only once. The top ten constitute around 0.29% of the sample.

The investigation overall reported the following: Larger estimated clonotype richness was generally found for naive subsets than for memory subsets. Incomplete sequencing was indicated by rarefaction of sorted-subset datasets, despite the large sequencing depth. Because the study included a small number of donors, the genetic and exposure-history diversity represented was limited. Approximately 5% of naive CD4, 3.5% of naive CD8, about 2.1% of memory CD4, and around 0.4% of memory CD8 clonotypes were shared across several donors. Compared with non-shared clonotypes, clonotypes shared by all four sorted-subset donors had higher generation probabilities. Pairwise subsampling indicated that sequencing depth was expected to affect the degree of clonotype sharing among donors. Sampling was restricted to blood, and TCR repertoires in tissues likely differ from the TCR repertoires found in blood.

V is cut back by 2 bases and J by 6 bases, with 8 bases in the junction unmatched. From a lookup of the germline V gene, CDR1 and CDR2 are SGHAT and FQNNGV. The CDR3 sequence holds 16 residues, the cysteine and phenylalanine included. CDR3 DNA only is kept here, 48 bases in frame from base 1. Recombination joined TRBV11-2 with TRBJ2-1, and 9 junctional nucleotides match TRBD2. This TCR derives from a man aged 25 to 45 in good health. The sequenced material came from memory CD8+ T cells sorted from blood. The cell subset or site label on this specimen signifies: CD45RO+ cells pooled with CCR7-negative TemRA cells. The CDR3 region: CASSLRWLAGFNEQFF. The DNA sequence follows: TGTGCCAGCAGCTTAAGGTGGCTAGCGGGATTCAATGAGCAGTTCTTC. The full variable domain, with segments outside the CDR3 supplied by the reference TRBV11-2 and TRBJ2-1 proteins, appears as EAGVAQSPRYKIIEKRQSVAFWCNPISGHATLYWYQQILGQGPKLLIQFQNNGVVDDSQLPKDRFSAERLKGVDSTLKIQPAKLEDSAVYLCASSLRWLAGFNEQFFGPGTRLTVL.